Listed below are T cell receptor beta chains from one sample, sequenced in a study of cytomegalovirus exposure and HLA in healthy donors. TCRdb keeps only in-frame clones here, not all; method: immunoSEQ multiplex PCR. Found here are about 130,000 clones, 65% to 90% of them singletons; the top ten hold 2% to 3%. Sequencing was done on a sample of PBMCs. These receptors were taken from a man aged 45 to 65 in good health and CMV-seronegative. Both conserved end residues are part of each CDR3. The order of the fields is clone size, CDR3 length, V gene, J gene, D gene, CDR3 DNA, CDR3 protein. D genes are given only for firm matches. Expanded clones are given a class, and other clones once, few, many or no size at all.

NA	13	TRBV7-9	TRBJ2-1	NA	TGTGCCAGCAGCTTAGCCAGGGAGGTGGAGCAGTTCTTC	CASSLAREVEQFF
once	19	TRBV2	TRBJ2-7	TRBD1	TGTGCCAGCAGTGATCTGGGACAGACTAACTACGATCCTTCCTACGAGCAGTACTTC	CASSDLGQTNYDPSYEQYF
NA	15	TRBV4-3	TRBJ1-2	TRBD1	TGCGCCAGCAGCCAAGGACAGGGGGCTGGCTATGGCTACACCTTC	CASSQGQGAGYGYTF
NA	15	TRBV7-3	TRBJ2-3	NA	TGTGCCAGCAGCTTAAGCAGGGATGGCACAGATACGCAGTATTTT	CASSLSRDGTDTQYF
once	13	TRBV10-3	TRBJ1-1	NA	TGTGCCATCAGTGAGTCGACAGGCACTGAAGCTTTCTTT	CAISESTGTEAFF
NA	15	TRBV5-1	TRBJ2-3	NA	TGCGCCAGCAGCTTGAGCGGTGCTAGCACAGATACGCAGTATTTT	CASSLSGASTDTQYF
NA	13	TRBV5-1	TRBJ1-2	NA	TGCGCCAGACCGACAGGCACTATCTATGGCTACACCTTC	CARPTGTIYGYTF
NA	16	TRBV7-9	TRBJ1-6	TRBD1	TGTGCCAGCAGCATGAGGGACAGGCCCAGCGGTTCACCCCTCCACTTT	CASSMRDRPSGSPLHF
NA	13	TRBV10-3	TRBJ1-1	TRBD1	TGTGCCATCAGTGGGCAGGGGGACACTGAAGCTTTCTTT	CAISGQGDTEAFF
NA	16	TRBV9	TRBJ2-3	NA	TGTGCCAGCAGCCCCGAGCAGGGGGGCTACTCAGATACGCAGTATTTT	CASSPEQGGYSDTQYF
NA	11	TRBV2	TRBJ2-7	NA	TGTGCCAGCGGTGTTTACTACGAGCAGTACTTC	CASGVYYEQYF
NA	18	TRBV5-1	TRBJ2-4	TRBD1	TGCGCCAGCAGCTTGGCCGAAACAGGGACAGCGGTTAAAAACATTCAGTACTTC	CASSLAETGTAVKNIQYF
NA	14	TRBV6-5	TRBJ1-1	NA	TGTGCCAGCAGACGACTGGCCGACGCCGCCGGCGCTTTCTTT	CASRRLADAAGAFF
NA	15	TRBV5-1	TRBJ1-1	NA	TGCGCCAGCAGCTTGGAAAGTGAGGTACACACTGAAGCTTTCTTT	CASSLESEVHTEAFF
NA	14	TRBV6-4	TRBJ2-7	NA	TGTGCCAGCAGTGTAGTAACAGGAGGGGACGAGCAGTACTTC	CASSVVTGGDEQYF
NA	14	TRBV30	TRBJ1-4	NA	TGTGCCTGGAGTGTATCTGCAACTAATGAAAAACTGTTTTTT	CAWSVSATNEKLFF
NA	15	TRBV4-3	TRBJ2-7	TRBD1	TGCGCCAGCAGCCAGGTGGACAGGGGGGCCTACGAGCAGTACTTC	CASSQVDRGAYEQYF
NA	16	TRBV11-3	TRBJ2-3	TRBD1	TGTGCCAGCAGCTTAGGTCCGGGACAGGACACAGATACGCAGTATTTT	CASSLGPGQDTDTQYF
NA	15	TRBV9	TRBJ1-4	TRBD1	TGTGCCAGCAGCGCCCAGGGGGACGGGGGAGAAAAACTGTTTTTT	CASSAQGDGGEKLFF
NA	13	TRBV7-2	TRBJ2-7	TRBD2	TGTGCCAGCAGGGCGCCTAGCGGGGACGAGCAGTACTTC	CASRAPSGDEQYF
NA	18	TRBV7-9	TRBJ1-5	NA	TGTGCCAGCAGCCTACCACACAGGGCCGAATATAGCAATCAGCCCCAGCATTTT	CASSLPHRAEYSNQPQHF
NA	15	TRBV11-3	TRBJ2-2	TRBD1	TGTGCCAGCAGTCAACAGGGGCCGGTCACCGGGGAGCTGTTTTTT	CASSQQGPVTGELFF
NA	14	TRBV5-1	TRBJ1-1	NA	TGCGCCAGCAGCTTGTCAGGTCAGAACACTGAAGCTTTCTTT	CASSLSGQNTEAFF
NA	14	TRBV18	TRBJ2-1	NA	TGTGCCAGCTCACCACCGAGCTCCCGCAATGAGCAGTTCTTC	CASSPPSSRNEQFF
NA	12	TRBV7-6	TRBJ1-1	NA	TGTGCCAGCAGCTTAGATCGGGGTGAAGCTTTCTTT	CASSLDRGEAFF
NA	18	TRBV27	TRBJ2-4	NA	TGTGCCAGCAGTTTACGAGGGCCCGGGACTCTAGCCAAAAACATTCAGTACTTC	CASSLRGPGTLAKNIQYF
once	13	TRBV2	TRBJ1-2	NA	TGTGCCAGCAGATCCTCCGGGGGAAATGGCTACACCTTC	CASRSSGGNGYTF
NA	13	TRBV14	TRBJ2-7	NA	TGTGCCAGCAGCCAAGGATCAGGGCGCGAGCAGTACTTC	CASSQGSGREQYF
NA	14	TRBV7-9	TRBJ2-7	NA	TGTGCCAGCAGCTCTGGCGGGGGCCACTACGAGCAGTACTTC	CASSSGGGHYEQYF
NA	17	TRBV5-1	TRBJ2-2	NA	TGCGCCAGCAAAGTCACAGAAACGTTCGCGAACACCGGGGAGCTGTTTTTT	CASKVTETFANTGELFF
NA	13	TRBV7-2	TRBJ2-1	NA	TGTGCCAGCAGCCTATCGACTCTGAATGAGCAGTTCTTC	CASSLSTLNEQFF
NA	14	TRBV10-3	TRBJ2-2	NA	TGTGCCATCAGTGAGCGGGGGAACACCGGGGAGCTGTTTTTT	CAISERGNTGELFF
NA	12	TRBV7-9	TRBJ1-1	NA	TGTGCCAGCATACGGGGGGGAACTGAAGCTTTCTTT	CASIRGGTEAFF
NA	16	TRBV2	TRBJ1-1	NA	TGTGCCAGTCCCCTCGGAACAGGCATGGGAGGAACTGAAGCTTTCTTT	CASPLGTGMGGTEAFF
NA	14	TRBV15	TRBJ2-2	TRBD1	TGTGCCACCAAAGGGACAGAAAACACCGGGGAGCTGTTTTTT	CATKGTENTGELFF
NA	14	TRBV5-1	TRBJ2-7	TRBD1	TGCGCCAGCAGCTCCGGGACAGGGGGCTACGAGCAGTACTTC	CASSSGTGGYEQYF
NA	15	TRBV12-5	TRBJ2-7	NA	TGTGCTAGTGGTTTGGTAAAGGGACTTCACTACGAGCAGTACTTC	CASGLVKGLHYEQYF
NA	12	TRBV6-6	TRBJ1-1	NA	TGTGCCAGCAGTGGGGGGGAGGCTGAAGCTTTCTTT	CASSGGEAEAFF
few	16	TRBV5-1	TRBJ2-4	TRBD2	TGCGCCAGCAGCCTAACTAGCGGGGGGGGAGTCGAGATTCAGTACTTC	CASSLTSGGGVEIQYF
few	15	TRBV15	TRBJ1-6	NA	TGTGCCACCAGCAGAGAAAACACAGGGCGTTCACCCCTCCACTTT	CATSRENTGRSPLHF
NA	15	TRBV29-1	TRBJ2-6	NA	TGCAGCGCATTCACGGCCGGGACTGGGGCCAACGTCCTGACTTTC	CSAFTAGTGANVLTF
NA	15	TRBV2	TRBJ1-2	NA	TGTGCCAGCAGTGCGGCAGGGGAGTTACTCTATGGCTACACCTTC	CASSAAGELLYGYTF
NA	13	TRBV15	TRBJ2-7	NA	TGTGCCACCAGCAGAGACAGGGGCTACGAGCAGTACTTC	CATSRDRGYEQYF
NA	11	TRBV29-1	TRBJ1-2	NA	TGCAGCGTTGAACAGGGGCCGGGCTACACCTTC	CSVEQGPGYTF
NA	14	TRBV13	TRBJ1-5	NA	TGTGCCAGCAGCTTTGGGGCCGCGAACCAGCCCCAGCATTTT	CASSFGAANQPQHF
NA	11	TRBV29-1	TRBJ1-2	NA	TGCAGCGTCCCGAGAGTCTATGGCTACACCTTC	CSVPRVYGYTF
NA	14	TRBV5-1	TRBJ2-5	TRBD1	TGCGCCAGCAGCTTGGGACAGGGGGGTGAGACCCAGTACTTC	CASSLGQGGETQYF
NA	16	TRBV7-9	TRBJ2-7	NA	TGTGCCAGCAGCTACGGACGGGGTACTAGTTCCTACGAGCAGTACTTC	CASSYGRGTSSYEQYF
once	16	TRBV6-4	TRBJ1-3	TRBD1	TGTGCCAGCTGTAAGCAGCGGGACAGGGCGGGAAACACCATATATTTT	CASCKQRDRAGNTIYF
few	14	TRBV5-1	TRBJ2-4	TRBD1	TGCGCCAGCAGCTTGGGGGACAGGAAAAACATTCAGTACTTC	CASSLGDRKNIQYF
NA	13	TRBV7-7	TRBJ1-1	NA	TGTGCTAGCGCGGCAGGGCCGAACACTGAAGCTTTCTTT	CASAAGPNTEAFF